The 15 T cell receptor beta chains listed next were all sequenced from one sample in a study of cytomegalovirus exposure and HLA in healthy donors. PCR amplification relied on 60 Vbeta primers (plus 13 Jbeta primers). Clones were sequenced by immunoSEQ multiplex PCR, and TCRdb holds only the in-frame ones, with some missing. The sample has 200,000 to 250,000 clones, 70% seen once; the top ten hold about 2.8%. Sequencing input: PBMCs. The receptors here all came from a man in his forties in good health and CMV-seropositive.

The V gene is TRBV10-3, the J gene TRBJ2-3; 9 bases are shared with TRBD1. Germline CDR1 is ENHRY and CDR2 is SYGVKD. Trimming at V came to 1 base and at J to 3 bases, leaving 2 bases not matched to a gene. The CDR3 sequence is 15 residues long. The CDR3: CAISELGQGTDTQYF. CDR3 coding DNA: TGTGCCATCAGTGAGTTAGGACAGGGGACAGATACGCAGTATTTT.

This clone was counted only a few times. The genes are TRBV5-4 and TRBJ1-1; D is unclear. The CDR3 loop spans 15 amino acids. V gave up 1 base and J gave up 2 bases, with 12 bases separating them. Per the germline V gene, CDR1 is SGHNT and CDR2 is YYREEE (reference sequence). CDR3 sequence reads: CASSLTSLFNTEAFF. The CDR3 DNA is TGTGCCAGCAGCTTGACGAGTCTTTTTAACACTGAAGCTTTCTTT.

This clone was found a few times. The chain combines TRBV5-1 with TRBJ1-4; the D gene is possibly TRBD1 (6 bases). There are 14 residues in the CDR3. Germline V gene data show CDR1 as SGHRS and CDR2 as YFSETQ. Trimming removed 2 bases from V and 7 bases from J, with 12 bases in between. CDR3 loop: CASSFSGGGEKLFF. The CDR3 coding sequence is TGCGCCAGCAGCTTTTCGGGGGGCGGTGAAAAACTGTTTTTT. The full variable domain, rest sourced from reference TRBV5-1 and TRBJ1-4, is KAGVTQTPRYLIKTRGQQVTLSCSPISGHRSVSWYQQTPGQGLQFLFEYFSETQRNKGNFPGRFSGRQFSNSRSEMNVSTLELGDSALYLCASSFSGGGEKLFFGSGTQLSVL.

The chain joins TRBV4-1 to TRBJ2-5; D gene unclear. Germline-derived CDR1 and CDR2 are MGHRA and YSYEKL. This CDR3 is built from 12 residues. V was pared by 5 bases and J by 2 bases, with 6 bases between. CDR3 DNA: TGCGCCAGCAGCGGGCCACAAGAGACCCAGTACTTC. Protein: CASSGPQETQYF.

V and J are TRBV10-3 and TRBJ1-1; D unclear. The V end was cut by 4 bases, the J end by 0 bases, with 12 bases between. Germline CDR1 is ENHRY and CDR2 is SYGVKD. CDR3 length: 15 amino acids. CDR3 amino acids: CAISVGSTMNTEAFF. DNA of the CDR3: TGTGCCATCAGTGTGGGGAGCACTATGAACACTGAAGCTTTCTTT.

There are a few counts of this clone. The CDR3 nucleotides are TGTGCCAGTAGTACCCTGGTGGGGGGACTCGCAACAGATACGCAGTATTTT. Residues: CASSTLVGGLATDTQYF. The V gene is TRBV19, the J gene TRBJ2-3, with D perhaps TRBD2 (6 bases). Germline V gene data show CDR1 as LNHDA and CDR2 as SQIVND (reference sequence). This CDR3 is 17 amino acids long. V lost 4 bases to trimming and J lost 3 bases, with 20 bases between them. The full variable domain, its missing parts supplied by reference TRBV19 and TRBJ2-3, is DGGITQSPKYLFRKEGQNVTLSCEQNLNHDAMYWYRQDPGQGLRLIYYSQIVNDFQKGDIAEGYSVSREKKESFPLTVTSAQKNPTAFYLCASSTLVGGLATDTQYFGPGTRLTVL.

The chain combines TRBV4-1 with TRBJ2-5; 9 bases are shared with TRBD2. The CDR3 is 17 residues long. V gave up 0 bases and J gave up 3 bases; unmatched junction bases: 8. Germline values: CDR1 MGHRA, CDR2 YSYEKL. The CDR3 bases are TGCGCCAGCAGCCAAGATCTGGTAGCGGGGGAGGAAGAGACCCAGTACTTC. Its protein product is CASSQDLVAGEEETQYF.

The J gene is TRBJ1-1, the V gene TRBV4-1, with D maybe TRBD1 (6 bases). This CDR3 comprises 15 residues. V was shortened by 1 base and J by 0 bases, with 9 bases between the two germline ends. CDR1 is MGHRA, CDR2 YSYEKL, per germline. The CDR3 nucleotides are TGCGCCAGCAGCCAAGGTAGGGGGTTGAACACTGAAGCTTTCTTT. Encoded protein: CASSQGRGLNTEAFF.

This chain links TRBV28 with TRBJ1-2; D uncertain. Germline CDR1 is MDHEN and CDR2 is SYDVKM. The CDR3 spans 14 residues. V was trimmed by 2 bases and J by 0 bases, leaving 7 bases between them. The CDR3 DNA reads TGTGCCAGCAGTTTACCAGGTCCTAACTATGGCTACACCTTC. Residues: CASSLPGPNYGYTF.

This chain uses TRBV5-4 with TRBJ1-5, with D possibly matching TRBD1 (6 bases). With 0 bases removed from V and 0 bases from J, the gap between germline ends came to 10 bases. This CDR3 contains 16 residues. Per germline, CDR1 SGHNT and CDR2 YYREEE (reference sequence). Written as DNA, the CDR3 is TGTGCCAGCAGCTTGGATGGACAGAGTAGCAATCAGCCCCAGCATTTT. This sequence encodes CASSLDGQSSNQPQHF.

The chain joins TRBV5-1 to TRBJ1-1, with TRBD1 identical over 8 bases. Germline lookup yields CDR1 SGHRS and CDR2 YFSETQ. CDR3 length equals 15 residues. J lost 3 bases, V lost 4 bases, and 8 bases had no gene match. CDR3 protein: CASSLGQGRYTEAFF. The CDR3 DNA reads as TGCGCCAGCAGCCTAGGACAGGGTCGATACACTGAAGCTTTCTTT.

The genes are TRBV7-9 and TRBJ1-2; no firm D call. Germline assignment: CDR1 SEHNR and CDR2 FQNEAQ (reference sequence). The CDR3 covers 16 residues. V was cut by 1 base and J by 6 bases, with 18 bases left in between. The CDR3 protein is CASSLDAGEVIHGYTF. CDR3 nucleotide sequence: TGTGCCAGCAGCTTAGATGCCGGGGAGGTGATCCATGGCTACACCTTC.

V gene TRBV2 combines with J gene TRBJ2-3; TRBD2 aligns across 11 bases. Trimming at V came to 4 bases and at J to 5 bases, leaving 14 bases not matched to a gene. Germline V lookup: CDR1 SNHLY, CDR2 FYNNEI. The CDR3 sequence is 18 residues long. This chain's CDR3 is CASSGGAFSGGARDTQYF. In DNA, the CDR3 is TGTGCCAGCAGTGGGGGAGCCTTTAGCGGGGGGGCTAGAGATACGCAGTATTTT.

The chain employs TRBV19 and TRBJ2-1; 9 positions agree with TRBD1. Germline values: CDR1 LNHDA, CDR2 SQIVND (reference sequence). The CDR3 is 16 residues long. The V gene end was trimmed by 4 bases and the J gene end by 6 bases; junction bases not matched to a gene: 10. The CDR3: CASSTPTGTGLNEQFF. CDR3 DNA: TGTGCCAGTAGTACCCCGACCGGGACAGGGCTCAATGAGCAGTTCTTC.

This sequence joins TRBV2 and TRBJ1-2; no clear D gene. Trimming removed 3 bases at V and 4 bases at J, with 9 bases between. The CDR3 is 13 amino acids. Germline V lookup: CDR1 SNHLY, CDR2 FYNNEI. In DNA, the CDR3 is TGTGCCAGCAGTGAGGCTGGGCTCTATGGCTACACCTTC. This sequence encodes CASSEAGLYGYTF.